The 5 T cell receptor beta chains below come from one sample, sequenced in a study of vaccination and CD4 T cells after COVID-19. Their antigens remain unidentified. The Oncomine TCR Beta short-read assay was what sequenced the DNA obtained from cultured CD4+ T cells. TCRdb processed the PCR reads anew with MiXCR; each CDR3 protein has one entry. Of approximately 20,000 distinct CDR3 sequences listed, about 35% are singletons. Regarding time point: late sampling 161 to 241 days after vaccination in a few convalescent patients. Treatment noted: roughly 10-day PBMC culture with coronavirus spike peptide pools or control peptides (ViraFEST assay). This sample comprised CD4+ T cells from blood, cultured in vitro, obtained about 7 months after SARS-CoV-2 vaccination. The origin of the receptors is a human donor who had recovered from COVID-19.

The rearrangement uses TRBV27 and TRBJ2-1; D is perhaps TRBD2 (6 bases). Trimming removed 1 base at V and 2 bases at J, with 9 bases between. CDR1 is MNHEY and CDR2 is SMNVEV in the germline V gene (reference sequence). The CDR3 is 15 residues long. The CDR3 DNA reads TGTGCCAGCAGTTTATTTGCGGGAACCTACAATGAGCAGTTCTTC. As protein: CASSLFAGTYNEQFF.

The rearrangement joins TRBV19 to TRBJ2-7, with D perhaps matching TRBD1 or TRBD2 (5 bases each). V lost 6 bases to trimming and J lost 5 bases, with 14 bases between them. Germline V lookup: CDR1 LNHDA, CDR2 SQIVND (reference sequence). This CDR3 has 13 residues. This chain's CDR3 is CASRGSVGDEQYF. In DNA form, the CDR3 reads TGTGCCAGTAGAGGTTCCGTGGGGGACGAGCAGTACTTC.

This chain uses TRBV20-1 with TRBJ2-3, with 11 nucleotides matching TRBD2. Trimming took 7 bases from V and 2 from J; bases not matched to a gene: 2. From germline, CDR1 is DFQATT and CDR2 SNEGSKA (reference sequence). There are 13 residues in the CDR3. The CDR3 coding sequence is TGCAGTGGACTAGCGGGATTCACAGATACGCAGTATTTT. Residues: CSGLAGFTDTQYF.

Notes on this clonotype: Sequence at one end of the junction differs from germline and may be a read error. The rearrangement uses TRBV28 and TRBJ1-2, with TRBD1 matching over 7 bases. There are 17 residues in the CDR3. Germline V gene sequence: CDR1 MDHEN, CDR2 SYDVKM. The CDR3 bases are TGTGCCGGCAGTTTGAGGGGACAGTTAGGGAGTGGGTATGGCTACACCTTC. It specifies CAGSLRGQLGSGYGYTF.

The chain recombines TRBV6-2 or TRBV6-3 with TRBJ2-1, with D possibly being TRBD1 (6 bases). Per germline, CDR1 MNHEY and CDR2 SVGEGT. CDR3 length equals 13 residues. Between the trimmed V and J ends, which lost 4 bases and 4 bases, there was a span of 8 bases. The CDR3: CASSWTVYNEQFF. CDR3 DNA sequence: TGTGCCAGCAGTTGGACAGTGTACAATGAGCAGTTCTTC.